These 5 T cell receptor beta chains share one sample of origin, sequenced in a study of response to subunit inactivated influenza vaccine. One entry per CDR3 protein, called by TCRdb with MiXCR from the RT-PCR reads. The top ten clones hold about a third of a sample with about 160,000 distinct CDR3 sequences, around a tenth of them seen once. The specimen comprised CD8+ T cells sorted from PBMCs, sampled around 2 years after vaccination. Source of these receptors: a man aged 45 to 70 who received an inactivated influenza vaccine.

The rearrangement joins TRBV29-1 to TRBJ2-5; D might be TRBD1 (5 bases). The CDR3 length is 13 residues. V gave up 2 bases and J gave up 5 bases, with 12 bases separating them. Germline lookup yields CDR1 SQVTM and CDR2 ANQGSEA. The CDR3 here is CSVEPRGVETQYF. The CDR3, as DNA: TGCAGCGTTGAACCTAGGGGCGTGGAGACCCAGTACTTC.

Many counts were recorded for this clonotype. The J gene is TRBJ2-3, the V gene TRBV20-1, with TRBD2 matching 13 bases. The V segment lost 0 bases and the J segment 1 base; nucleotides outside the gene matches: 7. The CDR3 runs 18 residues. Germline loops: CDR1 DFQATT, CDR2 SNEGSKA (reference sequence). CDR3 region: CSARDLRLAGGGTDTQYF. In DNA, the CDR3 is TGCAGTGCTAGAGACCTCAGACTAGCGGGGGGCGGCACAGATACGCAGTATTTT.

The gene calls are TRBV9 and TRBJ1-6; no reliable D call. CDR1 and CDR2 (germline): SGDLS, YYNGEE. The CDR3 runs to 12 residues. The V end was cut by 7 bases, the J end by 7 bases, with 9 bases between. CDR3: CASATENSPLHF. CDR3 DNA sequence: TGTGCCAGCGCGACGGAAAATTCACCCCTCCACTTT.

This clonotype has a handful of counts. CDR3 in DNA: TGTGCCAGCAGCCCGGACAGTACCAGGAAACTGTTTTTT. Encoded protein: CASSPDSTRKLFF. The chain carries TRBV7-9 and TRBJ1-4, with D possibly matching TRBD1 (6 bases). CDR3 length: 13 amino acids. The V end lost 5 bases, the J end lost 11 bases, and 15 bases lay between the germline ends. CDR1 SEHNR and CDR2 FQNEAQ come from the germline V gene (reference sequence).

V usage is TRBV29-1 and J usage is TRBJ2-1, with 8 positions matching TRBD1. The CDR3 covers 12 residues. The V gene end was trimmed by 7 bases and the J gene end by 7 bases; junction bases not matched to a gene: 6. Per germline, CDR1 SQVTM and CDR2 ANQGSEA. CDR3 loop: CSARQGTNEQFF. For the CDR3, the DNA is TGCAGCGCAAGACAGGGGACGAATGAGCAGTTCTTC.